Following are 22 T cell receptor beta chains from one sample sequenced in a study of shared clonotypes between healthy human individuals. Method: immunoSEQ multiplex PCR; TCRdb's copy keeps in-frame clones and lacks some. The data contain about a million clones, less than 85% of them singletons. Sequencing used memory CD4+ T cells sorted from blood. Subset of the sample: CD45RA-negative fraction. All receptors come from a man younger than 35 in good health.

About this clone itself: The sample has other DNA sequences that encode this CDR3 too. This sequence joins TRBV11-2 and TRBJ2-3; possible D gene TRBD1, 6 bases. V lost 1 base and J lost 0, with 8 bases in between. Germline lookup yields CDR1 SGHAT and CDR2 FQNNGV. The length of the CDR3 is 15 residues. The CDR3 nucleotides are TGTGCCAGCAGCTTAGCAGGGGTGAGCACAGATACGCAGTATTTT. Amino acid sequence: CASSLAGVSTDTQYF.

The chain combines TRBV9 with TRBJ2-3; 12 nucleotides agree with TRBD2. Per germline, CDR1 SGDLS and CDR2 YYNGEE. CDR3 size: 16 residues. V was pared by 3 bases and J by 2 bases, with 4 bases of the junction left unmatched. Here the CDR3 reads CASSGGLAGITDTQYF. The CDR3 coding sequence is TGTGCCAGCAGCGGAGGACTAGCGGGAATCACAGATACGCAGTATTTT.

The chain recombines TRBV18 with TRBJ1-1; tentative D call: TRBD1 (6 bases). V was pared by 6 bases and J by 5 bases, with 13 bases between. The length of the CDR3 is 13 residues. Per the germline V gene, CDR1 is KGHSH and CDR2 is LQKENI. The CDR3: CASSLEQGTEAFF. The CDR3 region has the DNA TGTGCCAGCTCCCTAGAACAGGGTACTGAAGCTTTCTTT.

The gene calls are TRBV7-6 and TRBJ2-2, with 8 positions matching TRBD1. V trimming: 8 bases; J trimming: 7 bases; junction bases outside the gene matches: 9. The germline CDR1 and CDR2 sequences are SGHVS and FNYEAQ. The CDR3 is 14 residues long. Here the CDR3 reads CASQQGASSGELFF. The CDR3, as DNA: TGTGCCAGCCAGCAGGGGGCATCAAGCGGGGAGCTGTTTTTT.

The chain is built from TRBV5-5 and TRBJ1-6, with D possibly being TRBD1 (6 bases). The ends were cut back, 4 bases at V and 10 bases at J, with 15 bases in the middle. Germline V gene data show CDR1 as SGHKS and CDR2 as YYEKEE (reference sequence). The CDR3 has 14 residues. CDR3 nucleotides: TGTGCCAGCAGCCCGCTTAACAGGGACTCACCCCTCCACTTT. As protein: CASSPLNRDSPLHF.

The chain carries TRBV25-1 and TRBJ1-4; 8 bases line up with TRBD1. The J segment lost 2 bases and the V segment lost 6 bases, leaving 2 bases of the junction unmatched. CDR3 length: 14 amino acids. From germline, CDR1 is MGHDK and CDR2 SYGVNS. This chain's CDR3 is CASSRDRTNEKLFF. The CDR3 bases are TGTGCCAGCAGCCGGGACAGGACTAATGAAAAACTGTTTTTT.

CDR3 region: CASSFGDRGDTQYF. The DNA of the CDR3 is TGCGCCAGCAGCTTCGGGGACAGGGGAGATACGCAGTATTTT. The rearrangement joins TRBV5-1 to TRBJ2-3; TRBD1 matches 10 bases. Unmatched junction bases numbered 2, after V lost 2 bases and J lost 5 bases. Germline CDR1 SGHRS, CDR2 YFSETQ. This CDR3 has 14 amino acids.

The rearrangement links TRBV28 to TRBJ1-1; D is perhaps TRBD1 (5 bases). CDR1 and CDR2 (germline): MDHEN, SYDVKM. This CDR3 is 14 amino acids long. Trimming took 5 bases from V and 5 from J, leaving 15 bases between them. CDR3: CASSPSMGGTEAFF. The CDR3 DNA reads TGTGCCAGCAGTCCGTCAATGGGGGGGACTGAAGCTTTCTTT.

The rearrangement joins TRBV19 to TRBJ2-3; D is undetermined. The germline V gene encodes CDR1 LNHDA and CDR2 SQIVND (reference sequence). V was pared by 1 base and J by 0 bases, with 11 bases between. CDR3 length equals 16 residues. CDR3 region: CASSIAYKVSTDTQYF. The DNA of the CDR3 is TGTGCCAGTAGTATAGCCTACAAGGTGAGCACAGATACGCAGTATTTT. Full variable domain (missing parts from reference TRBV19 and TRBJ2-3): DGGITQSPKYLFRKEGQNVTLSCEQNLNHDAMYWYRQDPGQGLRLIYYSQIVNDFQKGDIAEGYSVSREKKESFPLTVTSAQKNPTAFYLCASSIAYKVSTDTQYFGPGTRLTVL.

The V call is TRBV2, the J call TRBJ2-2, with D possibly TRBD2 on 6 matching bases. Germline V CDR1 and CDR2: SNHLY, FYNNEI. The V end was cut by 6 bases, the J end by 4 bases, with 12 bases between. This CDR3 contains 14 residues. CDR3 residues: CASRGGEATGELFF. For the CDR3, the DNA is TGTGCCAGCAGGGGAGGTGAGGCCACCGGGGAGCTGTTTTTT. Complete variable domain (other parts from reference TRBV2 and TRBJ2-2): EPEVTQTPSHQVTQMGQEVILRCVPISNHLYFYWYRQILGQKVEFLVSFYNNEISEKSEIFDDQFSVERPDGSNFTLKIRSTKLEDSAMYFCASRGGEATGELFFGEGSRLTVL.

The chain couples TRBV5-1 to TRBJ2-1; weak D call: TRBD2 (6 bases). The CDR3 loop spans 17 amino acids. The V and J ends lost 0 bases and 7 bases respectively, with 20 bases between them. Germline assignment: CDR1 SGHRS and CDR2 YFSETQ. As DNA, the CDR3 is TGCGCCAGCAGCTTGGCTGTGGGCCGGGAGCCTTTGAATGAGCAGTTCTTC. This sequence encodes CASSLAVGREPLNEQFF.

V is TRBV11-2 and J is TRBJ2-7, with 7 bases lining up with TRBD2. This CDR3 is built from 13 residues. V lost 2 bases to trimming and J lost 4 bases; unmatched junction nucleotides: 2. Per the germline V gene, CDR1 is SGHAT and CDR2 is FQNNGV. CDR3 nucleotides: TGTGCCAGCAGCTTACTAGCGGAGTACGAGCAGTACTTC. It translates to CASSLLAEYEQYF.

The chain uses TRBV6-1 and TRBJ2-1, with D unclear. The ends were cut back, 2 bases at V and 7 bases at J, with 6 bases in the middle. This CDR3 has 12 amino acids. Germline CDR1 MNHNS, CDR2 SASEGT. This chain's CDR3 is CASSEYFNEQFF. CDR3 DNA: TGTGCCAGCAGTGAATACTTTAATGAGCAGTTCTTC.

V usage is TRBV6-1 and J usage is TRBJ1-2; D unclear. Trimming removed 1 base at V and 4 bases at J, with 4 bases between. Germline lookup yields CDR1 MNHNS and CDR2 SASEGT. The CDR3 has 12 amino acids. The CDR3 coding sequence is TGTGCCAGCAGTGAAGACTTCTATGGCTACACCTTC. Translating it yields CASSEDFYGYTF.

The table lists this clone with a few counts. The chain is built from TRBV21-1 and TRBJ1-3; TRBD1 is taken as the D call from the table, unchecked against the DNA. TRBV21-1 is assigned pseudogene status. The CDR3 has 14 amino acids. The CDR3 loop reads CASSKWAGWDTIYF. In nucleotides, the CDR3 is TGTGCCAGCAGCAAATGGGCAGGGTGGGACACCATATATTTT.

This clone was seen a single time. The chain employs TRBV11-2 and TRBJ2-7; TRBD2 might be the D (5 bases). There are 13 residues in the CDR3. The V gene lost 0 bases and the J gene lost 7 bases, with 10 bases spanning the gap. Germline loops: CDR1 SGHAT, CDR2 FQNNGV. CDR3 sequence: CASSLDVRAEQYF. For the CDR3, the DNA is TGTGCCAGCAGCTTAGACGTGAGGGCAGAGCAGTACTTC.

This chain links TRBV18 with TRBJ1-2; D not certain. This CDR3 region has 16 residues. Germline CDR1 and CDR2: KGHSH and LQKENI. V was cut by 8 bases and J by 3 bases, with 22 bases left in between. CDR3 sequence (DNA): TGTGCCAGCCAAAAAACGTTGAAAGACGGCTACTATGGCTACACCTTC. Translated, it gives CASQKTLKDGYYGYTF.

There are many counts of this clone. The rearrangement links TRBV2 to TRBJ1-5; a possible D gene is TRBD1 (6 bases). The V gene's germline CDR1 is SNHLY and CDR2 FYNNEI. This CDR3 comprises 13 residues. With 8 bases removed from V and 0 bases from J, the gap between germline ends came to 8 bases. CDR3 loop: CASQQGSNQPQHF. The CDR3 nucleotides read TGTGCCAGCCAACAGGGTAGCAATCAGCCCCAGCATTTT.

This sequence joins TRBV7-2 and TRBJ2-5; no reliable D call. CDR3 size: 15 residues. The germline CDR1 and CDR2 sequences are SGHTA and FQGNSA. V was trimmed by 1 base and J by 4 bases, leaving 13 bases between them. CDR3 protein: CASSLGRKGGETQYF. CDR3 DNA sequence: TGTGCCAGCAGCTTAGGTCGGAAGGGCGGAGAGACCCAGTACTTC.

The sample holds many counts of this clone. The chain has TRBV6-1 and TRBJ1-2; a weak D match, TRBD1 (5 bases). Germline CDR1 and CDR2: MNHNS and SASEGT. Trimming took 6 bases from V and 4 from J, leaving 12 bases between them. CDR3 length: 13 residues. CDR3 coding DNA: TGTGCCAGCAGGGGGGTGGTTAGCTATGGCTACACCTTC. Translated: CASRGVVSYGYTF.

In DNA form, the CDR3 reads TGTGCCAGCAGTGATACGATCCCCCCCTACAATGAGCAGTTCTTC. Encoded protein: CASSDTIPPYNEQFF. The rearrangement joins TRBV6-1 to TRBJ2-1; D gene uncertain. CDR3 size: 15 residues. V lost 3 bases and J 2 bases, leaving 11 bases between the germline ends. Germline V gene sequence: CDR1 MNHNS, CDR2 SASEGT.

The CDR3 DNA sequence: TGTGCCAGCAGCGTAGAAAGTGCTTCGCCCAAGTACTTC. This gives the protein CASSVESASPKYF. The chain has TRBV9 and TRBJ2-5; D is unresolved. Germline lookup yields CDR1 SGDLS and CDR2 YYNGEE. V was cut by 0 bases and J by 12 bases, with 15 bases left in between. This CDR3 has 13 residues.